Below, 32 T cell receptor beta chains from the same sample are listed, as sequenced in a study of blood T cell repertoires in COVID-19 (TCRdb year 2020). The library was made by the immunoSEQ multiplex PCR assay. Sourced from immuneACCESS, this table was stored by TCRdb with only in-frame sequences that have V and J called. A share of the clones is absent; for the studies checked, an unresolved V gene accounts for under half, and the remainder has no known explanation. This sample has some 280,000 clones in its table, and 89% of those were observed once. The ten largest clones represent roughly 0.92% of the sample. The material sequenced was peripheral blood. The origin of the receptors is a woman between 40 and 55 years old who had recovered from COVID-19.

This clone was observed once. This chain uses TRBV7-9 with TRBJ1-2, with a weak D call TRBD1 (5 bases). Trimming removed 1 base at V and 3 bases at J, with 6 bases between. Germline V gene sequence: CDR1 SEHNR, CDR2 FQNEAQ (reference sequence). The CDR3 is made up of 13 amino acids. The CDR3, as DNA: TGTGCCAGCAGCTTAGGGGGCGACTATGGCTACACCTTC. Translating it yields CASSLGGDYGYTF.

This sequence joins TRBV7-2 and TRBJ2-7; a possible D gene is TRBD2 (5 bases). With 2 bases removed from V and 5 bases from J, the gap between germline ends came to 13 bases. The CDR3 spans 14 residues. Germline V gene sequence: CDR1 SGHTA, CDR2 FQGNSA. CDR3 DNA sequence: TGTGCCAGCAGCTTACTTTCGCACGGGGACGAGCAGTACTTC. It codes for CASSLLSHGDEQYF.

This chain uses TRBV10-3 with TRBJ2-1; 8 positions agree with TRBD2. In germline, CDR1 is ENHRY, CDR2 SYGVKD. CDR3 length: 14 amino acids. V dropped 3 bases and J dropped 10; count of bases not matched to a gene: 8. The CDR3 protein is CAISDGSGGREQFF. In DNA, the CDR3 is TGTGCCATCAGTGATGGTTCGGGCGGGAGGGAGCAGTTCTTC.

The V call is TRBV5-1, the J call TRBJ2-2; perhaps TRBD2 as D (6 bases). Germline CDR1 is SGHRS and CDR2 is YFSETQ. The V gene lost 4 bases and the J gene lost 7 bases, with 14 bases spanning the gap. This CDR3 has 14 amino acids. CDR3 loop: CASSLGRGDGELFF. In nucleotides, the CDR3 is TGCGCCAGCAGCCTCGGGCGGGGCGACGGGGAGCTGTTTTTT.

This clone was observed once. The chain is built from TRBV3-1 (or the pseudogene TRBV3-2) and TRBJ1-6; TRBD1 matches at 9 bases. This CDR3 comprises 16 residues. V shed 0 bases and J 5 bases; nucleotides not matched to a gene: 2. Germline loops: CDR1 LGHDT, CDR2 YNNKEL (reference sequence). The CDR3: CASSQEGQGNNSPLHF. CDR3 bases: TGTGCCAGCAGCCAAGAGGGACAGGGTAATAATTCACCCCTCCACTTT.

The CDR3 is CARSLTGTGRYNEQFF. The CDR3 DNA is TGTGCCAGAAGCCTTACCGGGACAGGGAGATACAATGAGCAGTTCTTC. V gene TRBV5-3 combines with J gene TRBJ2-1, with 9 bases fitting TRBD1. TRBV5-3 is an ORF, and what it does is uncertain. With 4 bases clipped from V and 4 bases from J, the junction kept 9 bases outside the gene matches. The CDR3 is 16 amino acids.

The chain has TRBV9 and TRBJ2-1; 11 bases agree with TRBD2. The V segment lost 0 bases and the J segment 6 bases; nucleotides outside the gene matches: 5. Germline CDR1 reads SGDLS; CDR2 reads YYNGEE. This CDR3 has 16 residues. CDR3 nucleotides: TGTGCCAGCAGCGTAGCACTAGCGGGAGTAGGCAATGAGCAGTTCTTC. It yields the protein CASSVALAGVGNEQFF.

V and J are TRBV2 and TRBJ1-5; D gene uncertain. V was clipped by 4 bases and J by 0 bases, with 22 bases between them. The CDR3 loop spans 19 amino acids. Germline CDR1 is SNHLY and CDR2 is FYNNEI. DNA of the CDR3: TGTGCCAGCAGTGTGAAGCCCCAAAAGAGTCTTCTTAGCAATCAGCCCCAGCATTTT. This gives the protein CASSVKPQKSLLSNQPQHF. Full variable domain (remainder filled in from reference TRBV2 and TRBJ1-5): EPEVTQTPSHQVTQMGQEVILRCVPISNHLYFYWYRQILGQKVEFLVSFYNNEISEKSEIFDDQFSVERPDGSNFTLKIRSTKLEDSAMYFCASSVKPQKSLLSNQPQHFGDGTRLSIL.

This sequence joins TRBV9 and TRBJ2-2; 8 bases match TRBD2. The CDR3 has 15 residues. The V and J ends lost 1 base and 6 bases, in that order; junction bases with no gene match: 5. Germline-derived CDR1 and CDR2 are SGDLS and YYNGEE. The CDR3 region is CASSVTGRAAGELFF. The CDR3 DNA sequence: TGTGCCAGCAGCGTAACCGGGAGGGCGGCCGGGGAGCTGTTTTTT.

The rearrangement joins TRBV4-1 to TRBJ1-1, with no clear D. The V and J ends lost 0 bases and 4 bases respectively, with 6 bases between them. This CDR3 comprises 13 residues. Looked up from germline, CDR1 is MGHRA and CDR2 is YSYEKL. The CDR3 DNA reads TGCGCCAGCAGCCAAGATGCGCTCACTGAAGCTTTCTTT. This codes for CASSQDALTEAFF.

The chain uses TRBV5-1 and TRBJ2-3, with 8 bases matching TRBD2. V was clipped by 5 bases and J by 0 bases; unmatched bases: 5. The germline V gene has CDR1 SGHRS and CDR2 YFSETQ. The CDR3 loop spans 15 amino acids. Here the CDR3 DNA reads TGCGCCAGCAGGTTGACTAGCGAAAGCACAGATACGCAGTATTTT. Amino acids: CASRLTSESTDTQYF.

The rearrangement joins TRBV3-1 (or the pseudogene TRBV3-2) to TRBJ1-3; 10 bases line up with TRBD1. Unmatched junction bases numbered 6, after V lost 1 base and J lost 3 bases. The CDR3 loop spans 17 amino acids. CDR1 and CDR2 from the germline V gene are LGHDT and YNNKEL (reference sequence). The CDR3 DNA sequence: TGTGCCAGCAGCCAAGGGGGACAGGGGACCTTTGGAAACACCATATATTTT. It is translated as CASSQGGQGTFGNTIYF.

The J gene is TRBJ2-3, the V gene TRBV7-2, with a weak D call TRBD2 (5 bases). V shed 4 bases and J shed 2 bases, with 10 bases lying between them. This CDR3 region has 14 residues. CDR1 is SGHTA, CDR2 FQGNSA, per germline. CDR3 residues: CASSSGIPTDTQYF. The CDR3 nucleotides are TGTGCCAGCAGCTCCGGGATCCCCACAGATACGCAGTATTTT. The full variable domain, in which reference TRBV7-2 and TRBJ2-3 provide the parts outside the CDR3, is GAGVSQSPSNKVTEKGKDVELRCDPISGHTALYWYRQSLGQGLEFLIYFQGNSAPDKSGLPSDRFSAERTGGSVSTLTIQRTQQEDSAVYLCASSSGIPTDTQYFGPGTRLTVL.

V and J are TRBV19 and TRBJ1-2; TRBD1 might be the D (6 bases). Trimming pared 7 bases from V and 3 bases from J, leaving 9 bases between. Looked up from germline, CDR1 is LNHDA and CDR2 is SQIVND (reference sequence). The CDR3 is 12 residues long. CDR3 bases: TGTGCCAGTACTGGACAGTACTATGGCTACACCTTC. Protein sequence: CASTGQYYGYTF.

The chain carries TRBV5-4 and TRBJ2-1, with TRBD2 identical over 8 bases. Germline CDR1 and CDR2: SGHNT and YYREEE (reference sequence). The CDR3 sequence is 14 residues long. J lost 10 bases, V lost 5 bases, and 11 bases had no gene match. The DNA of the CDR3 is TGTGCCAGCAGGCCGGGACTAGGGCTGGAGGAGCAGTTCTTC. Its protein product is CASRPGLGLEEQFF.

CDR3 residues: CASSPRQGEETQYF. CDR3 sequence (DNA): TGCGCCAGCAGCCCAAGACAGGGGGAAGAGACCCAGTACTTC. The V call is TRBV5-1, the J call TRBJ2-5; 9 bases align to TRBD1. J lost 3 bases, V lost 4 bases, and 4 bases had no gene match. The CDR3 has 14 amino acids. CDR1 is SGHRS, CDR2 YFSETQ, per germline.

This clone has only one observation. The genes are TRBV5-1 and TRBJ2-1, with 8 positions matching TRBD2. Germline V gene lookup returns CDR1 SGHRS and CDR2 YFSETQ. The CDR3 consists of 15 residues. After removal of 0 bases from V and 3 bases from J, the junction contained 2 bases not matched to a gene. In nucleotides, the CDR3 is TGCGCCAGCAGCTTGGGTAGCGGGGTCTACAATGAGCAGTTCTTC. As protein: CASSLGSGVYNEQFF.

This sequence joins TRBV29-1 and TRBJ1-4; no clear D. Trimming left V 3 bases short and J 3 bases short, with 11 bases between. Looked up from germline, CDR1 is SQVTM and CDR2 is ANQGSEA. The length of the CDR3 is 14 residues. The CDR3 nucleotides are TGCAGCGTTGAGGCAATTACAGCTAATGAAAAACTGTTTTTT. It is translated as CSVEAITANEKLFF.

CDR3 sequence reads: CASSARTSGISDTQYF. The CDR3, as DNA: TGTGCCAGCAGCGCCCGGACTAGCGGGATCTCAGATACGCAGTATTTT. This chain uses TRBV9 with TRBJ2-3, with 12 bases aligning to TRBD2. Germline V lookup: CDR1 SGDLS, CDR2 YYNGEE. V shed 3 bases, J shed 4 bases, and the junction held 6 bases outside the gene matches. The CDR3 has 16 residues.

The chain uses TRBV24-1 and TRBJ2-3, with D perhaps matching TRBD1 (6 bases). The CDR3 is 12 amino acids. CDR1 and CDR2 (germline): KGHDR, SFDVKD. The V and J ends lost 9 bases and 2 bases respectively, with 8 bases between them. This CDR3 is CATQGFTDTQYF. The CDR3 DNA follows: TGTGCCACCCAGGGGTTCACAGATACGCAGTATTTT.

This chain links TRBV12-5 with TRBJ2-2; a weak D match, TRBD2 (6 bases). This CDR3 has 14 residues. V lost 3 bases, J lost 5 bases, and 10 bases lay in between. In germline, CDR1 is LGHNT, CDR2 FRNRAP. The CDR3 spells CASGLGGRTGELFF. The CDR3 DNA sequence: TGTGCTAGTGGTTTAGGAGGGAGGACCGGGGAGCTGTTTTTT.

The chain couples TRBV5-4 to TRBJ2-1, with TRBD1 identical over 8 bases. CDR3 size: 15 residues. Trimming took 0 bases from V and 3 from J; bases not matched to a gene: 2. CDR1 and CDR2 from the germline V gene are SGHNT and YYREEE (reference sequence). CDR3 loop: CASSLADRDYNEQFF. The CDR3 DNA is TGTGCCAGCAGCTTGGCGGACAGGGACTACAATGAGCAGTTCTTC. Filled out from reference TRBV5-4 and TRBJ2-1, the complete variable domain reads ETGVTQSPTHLIKTRGQQVTLRCSSQSGHNTVSWYQQALGQGPQFIFQYYREEENGRGNFPPRFSGLQFPNYSSELNVNALELDDSALYLCASSLADRDYNEQFFGPGTRLTVL.

V gene TRBV7-3 combines with J gene TRBJ1-6, with D perhaps matching TRBD1 (6 bases). The CDR3 contains 12 residues. V was clipped by 9 bases and J by 13 bases, with 16 bases between them. Per the germline V gene, CDR1 is SGHTA and CDR2 is FQGTGA. The CDR3 DNA is TGTGCCAGTGGACAGCCCGTGGGGCCCCTCCACTTT. Its translation is CASGQPVGPLHF.

The rearrangement links TRBV19 to TRBJ1-3; the D gene is possibly TRBD1 (6 bases). Germline values: CDR1 LNHDA, CDR2 SQIVND (reference sequence). Trimming shortened V by 2 bases and J by 0 bases, and 17 bases separated the two germline ends. This CDR3 spans 18 amino acids. As DNA, the CDR3 is TGTGCCAGTAGTATATCGGCGCCAGGGGCCTCCTCTGGAAACACCATATATTTT. Its translation is CASSISAPGASSGNTIYF. The variable domain in full, completed from reference TRBV19 and TRBJ1-3, reads DGGITQSPKYLFRKEGQNVTLSCEQNLNHDAMYWYRQDPGQGLRLIYYSQIVNDFQKGDIAEGYSVSREKKESFPLTVTSAQKNPTAFYLCASSISAPGASSGNTIYFGEGSWLTVV.

This rearrangement joins TRBV6-5 to TRBJ1-2, with D perhaps TRBD1 (6 bases). Germline CDR1 and CDR2: MNHEY and SVGAGI. This CDR3 is built from 14 residues. V lost 4 bases and J lost 2, with 11 bases in between. The DNA of the CDR3 is TGTGCCAGCAGTTCCGTACAGGGAAACTATGGCTACACCTTC. Translated, it gives CASSSVQGNYGYTF.

This chain links TRBV7-9 with TRBJ1-2; D gene uncertain. V dropped 2 bases and J dropped 3 bases, with 7 bases sitting between them. The CDR3 runs 13 residues. Germline V gene sequence: CDR1 SEHNR, CDR2 FQNEAQ (reference sequence). Written as DNA, the CDR3 is TGTGCCAGCAGCTTATCAGAACACTATGGCTACACCTTC. Protein: CASSLSEHYGYTF.

CDR3 nucleotides: TGTGCCACCAGTGAGGGGCTAGCGGGAACGGAAGATACGCAGTATTTT. Protein: CATSEGLAGTEDTQYF. The chain links TRBV24-1 to TRBJ2-3, with TRBD2 identical over 9 bases. Germline V gene data show CDR1 as KGHDR and CDR2 as SFDVKD. The CDR3 runs to 16 residues. Trimming removed 4 bases from V and 5 bases from J; junction bases left unmatched: 9.

This clone was found once. The chain combines TRBV3-1 (or the pseudogene TRBV3-2) with TRBJ2-5; 10 bases are a match to TRBD2. This CDR3 contains 15 residues. V trimming: 1 base; J trimming: 4 bases; junction bases outside the gene matches: 3. Per the germline V gene, CDR1 is LGHDT and CDR2 is YNNKEL (reference sequence). CDR3 nucleotide sequence: TGTGCCAGCAGCCAAGGGCTAGCGGGAGCAGAGACCCAGTACTTC. As protein: CASSQGLAGAETQYF.

This chain uses TRBV29-1 with TRBJ1-2; 8 positions match TRBD1. The CDR3 is 13 residues long. V dropped 3 bases and J dropped 4; count of bases not matched to a gene: 4. Looked up from germline, CDR1 is SQVTM and CDR2 is ANQGSEA. The CDR3: CSVDGRGPYGYTF. In DNA, the CDR3 is TGCAGCGTTGACGGCAGGGGGCCCTATGGCTACACCTTC.

The chain links TRBV18 to TRBJ2-5, with D perhaps TRBD1 (6 bases). V was pared by 6 bases and J by 1 base, with 12 bases between. CDR3 length: 14 amino acids. The germline V gene encodes CDR1 KGHSH and CDR2 LQKENI. CDR3 sequence: CASSFTGFQETQYF. In DNA form, the CDR3 reads TGTGCCAGCTCTTTTACAGGGTTCCAAGAGACCCAGTACTTC.

This chain joins TRBV30 and TRBJ1-2, with D maybe TRBD1 (5 bases). Germline V CDR1 and CDR2: GTSNPN, SVGIG (reference sequence). The CDR3 is made up of 13 amino acids. V was shortened by 3 bases and J by 6 bases, with 14 bases between the two germline ends. This CDR3 is CAWSPPTANGYTF. DNA of the CDR3: TGTGCCTGGAGCCCCCCGACAGCTAATGGCTACACCTTC.

CDR3 residues: CAWSVQGSYTF. The CDR3 nucleotides are TGTGCCTGGAGCGTACAGGGGAGCTACACCTTC. The rearrangement uses TRBV30 and TRBJ1-2, with 7 bases fitting TRBD1. Germline values: CDR1 GTSNPN, CDR2 SVGIG (reference sequence). The CDR3 totals 11 residues. The trim removed 3 bases at V and 9 bases at J, leaving 4 bases unmatched.